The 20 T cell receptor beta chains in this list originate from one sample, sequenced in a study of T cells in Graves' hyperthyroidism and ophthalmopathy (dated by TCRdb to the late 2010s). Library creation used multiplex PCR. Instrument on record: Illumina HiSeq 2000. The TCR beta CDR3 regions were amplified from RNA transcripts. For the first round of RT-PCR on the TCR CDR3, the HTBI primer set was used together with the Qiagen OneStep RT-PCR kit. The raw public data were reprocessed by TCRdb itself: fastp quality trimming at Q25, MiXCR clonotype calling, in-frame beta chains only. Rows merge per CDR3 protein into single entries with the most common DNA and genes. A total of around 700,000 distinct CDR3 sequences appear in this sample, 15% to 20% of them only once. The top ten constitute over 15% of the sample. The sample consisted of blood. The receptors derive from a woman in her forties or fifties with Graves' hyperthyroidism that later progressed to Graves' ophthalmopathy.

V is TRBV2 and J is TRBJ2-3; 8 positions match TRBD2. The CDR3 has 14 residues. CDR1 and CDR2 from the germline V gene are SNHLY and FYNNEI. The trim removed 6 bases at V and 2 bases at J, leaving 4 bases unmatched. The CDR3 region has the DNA TGTGCCAGCAGCGGGGGGGAACACACAGATACGCAGTATTTT. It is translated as CASSGGEHTDTQYF.

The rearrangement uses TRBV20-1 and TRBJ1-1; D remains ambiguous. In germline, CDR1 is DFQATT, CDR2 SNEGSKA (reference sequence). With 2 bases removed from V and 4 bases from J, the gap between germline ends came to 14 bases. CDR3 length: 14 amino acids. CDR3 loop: CSARPEQAVTEAFF. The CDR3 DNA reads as TGCAGTGCTAGACCTGAGCAGGCGGTCACTGAAGCTTTCTTT.

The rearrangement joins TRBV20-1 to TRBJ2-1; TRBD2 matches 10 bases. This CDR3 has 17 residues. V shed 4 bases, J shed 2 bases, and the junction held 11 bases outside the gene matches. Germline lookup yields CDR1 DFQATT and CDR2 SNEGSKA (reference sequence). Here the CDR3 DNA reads TGCAGTGCTACCCTAGCGGGGGACTCCCCCGCCTACAATGAGCAGTTCTTC. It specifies CSATLAGDSPAYNEQFF.

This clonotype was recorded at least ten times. CDR3: CASSQWVTRHTEAFF. The CDR3 DNA reads as TGTGCCAGCAGCCAGTGGGTGACCCGGCACACTGAAGCTTTCTTT. This chain uses TRBV3-1 with TRBJ1-1; unclear D gene. Germline V gene data show CDR1 as LGHDT and CDR2 as YNNKEL (reference sequence). The CDR3 spans 15 residues. Trimming left V 3 bases short and J 3 bases short, with 14 bases between. Supplemented by reference TRBV3-1 and TRBJ1-1, the full variable domain reads DTAVSQTPKYLVTQMGNDKSIKCEQNLGHDTMYWYKQDSKKFLKIMFSYNNKELIINETVPNRFSPKSPDKAHLNLHINSLELGDSAVYFCASSQWVTRHTEAFFGQGTRLTVV.

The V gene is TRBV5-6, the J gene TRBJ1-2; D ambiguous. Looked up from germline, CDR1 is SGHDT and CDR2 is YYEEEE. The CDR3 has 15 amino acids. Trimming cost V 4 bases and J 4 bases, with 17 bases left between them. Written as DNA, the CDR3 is TGTGCCAGCAGCGTACTTGGAGGGAGACCCTATGGCTACACCTTC. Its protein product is CASSVLGGRPYGYTF.

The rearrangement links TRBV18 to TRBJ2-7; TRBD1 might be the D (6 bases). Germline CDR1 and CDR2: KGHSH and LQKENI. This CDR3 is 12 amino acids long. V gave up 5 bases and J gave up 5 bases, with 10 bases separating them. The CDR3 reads CASSGQFDEQYF. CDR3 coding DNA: TGTGCCAGCTCAGGACAGTTTGACGAGCAGTACTTC.

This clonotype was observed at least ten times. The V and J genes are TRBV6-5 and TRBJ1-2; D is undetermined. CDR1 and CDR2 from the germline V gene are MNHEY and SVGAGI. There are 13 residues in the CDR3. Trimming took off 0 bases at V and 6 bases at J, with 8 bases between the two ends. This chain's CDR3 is CASSYSRGDGYTF. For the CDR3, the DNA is TGTGCCAGCAGTTACTCTCGAGGAGATGGCTACACCTTC.

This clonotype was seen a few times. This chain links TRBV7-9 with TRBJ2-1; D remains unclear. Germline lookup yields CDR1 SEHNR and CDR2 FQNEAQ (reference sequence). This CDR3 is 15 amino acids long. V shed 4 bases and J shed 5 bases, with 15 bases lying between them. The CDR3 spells CASSYIAAADNEQFF. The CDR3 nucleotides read TGTGCCAGCAGCTACATTGCCGCCGCGGACAATGAGCAGTTCTTC. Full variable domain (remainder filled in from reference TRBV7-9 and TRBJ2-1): DTGVSQNPRHKITKRGQNVTFRCDPISEHNRLYWYRQTLGQGPEFLTYFQNEAQLEKSRLLSDRFSAERPKGSFSTLEIQRTEQGDSAMYLCASSYIAAADNEQFFGPGTRLTVL.

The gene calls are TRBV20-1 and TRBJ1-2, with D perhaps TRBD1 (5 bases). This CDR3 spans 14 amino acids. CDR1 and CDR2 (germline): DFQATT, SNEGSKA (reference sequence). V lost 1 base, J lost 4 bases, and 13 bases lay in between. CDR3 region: CSARVDSGGYGYTF. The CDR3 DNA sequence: TGCAGTGCTAGAGTTGACAGCGGCGGCTATGGCTACACCTTC.

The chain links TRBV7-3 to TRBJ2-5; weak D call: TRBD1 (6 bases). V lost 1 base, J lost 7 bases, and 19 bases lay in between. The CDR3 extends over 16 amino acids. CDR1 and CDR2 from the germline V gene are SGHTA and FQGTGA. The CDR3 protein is CASSLSSVGAGGTQYF. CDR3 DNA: TGTGCCAGCAGCTTAAGTTCCGTGGGGGCCGGCGGGACCCAGTACTTC.

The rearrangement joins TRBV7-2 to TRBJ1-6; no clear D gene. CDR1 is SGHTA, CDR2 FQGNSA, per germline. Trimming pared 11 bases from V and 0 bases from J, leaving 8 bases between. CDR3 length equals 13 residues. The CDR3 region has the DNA TGTGCCCTGCGGGGCTCCTATAATTCACCCCTCCACTTT. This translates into CALRGSYNSPLHF.

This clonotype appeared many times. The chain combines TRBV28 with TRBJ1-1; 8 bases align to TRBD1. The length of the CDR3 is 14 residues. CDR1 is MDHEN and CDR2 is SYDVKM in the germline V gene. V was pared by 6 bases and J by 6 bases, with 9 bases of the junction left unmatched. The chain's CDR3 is CASSPDRATSEAFF. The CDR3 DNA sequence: TGTGCCAGCAGCCCGGACAGGGCGACATCTGAAGCTTTCTTT.

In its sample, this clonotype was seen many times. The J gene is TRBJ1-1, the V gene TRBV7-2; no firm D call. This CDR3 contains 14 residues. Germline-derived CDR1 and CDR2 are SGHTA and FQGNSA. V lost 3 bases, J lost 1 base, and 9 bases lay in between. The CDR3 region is CASSLVRKNTEAFF. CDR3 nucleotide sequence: TGTGCCAGCAGCTTGGTACGAAAGAACACTGAAGCTTTCTTT.

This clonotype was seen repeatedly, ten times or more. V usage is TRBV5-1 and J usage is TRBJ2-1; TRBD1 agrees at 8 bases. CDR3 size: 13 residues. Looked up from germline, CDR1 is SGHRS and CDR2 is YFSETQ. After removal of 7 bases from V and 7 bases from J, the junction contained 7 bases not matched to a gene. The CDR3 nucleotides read TGCGCCAGCGGGGAGGACAGGGAGAATGAGCAGTTCTTC. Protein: CASGEDRENEQFF.

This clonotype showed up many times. The CDR3 loop reads CASSPGWQGTTEAFF. The CDR3, as DNA: TGTGCCAGCTCACCAGGATGGCAGGGGACCACTGAAGCTTTCTTT. J is TRBJ1-1 and V is TRBV18, with D maybe TRBD1 (6 bases). Trimming took off 2 bases at V and 4 bases at J, with 14 bases between the two ends. The CDR3 has 15 amino acids. Looked up from germline, CDR1 is KGHSH and CDR2 is LQKENI.

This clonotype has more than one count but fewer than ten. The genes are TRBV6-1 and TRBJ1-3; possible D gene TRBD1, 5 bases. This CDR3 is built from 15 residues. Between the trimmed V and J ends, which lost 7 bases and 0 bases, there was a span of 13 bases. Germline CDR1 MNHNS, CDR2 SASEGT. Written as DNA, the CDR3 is TGTGCCAGCATGGCCCGGGGGAGCTCTGGAAACACCATATATTTT. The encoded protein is CASMARGSSGNTIYF.

As DNA, the CDR3 is TGTGCCAGTAAGGGTGAAGCCTACGAGCAGTACTTC. Translated: CASKGEAYEQYF. The chain links TRBV19 to TRBJ2-7, with D uncertain. V lost 7 bases and J lost 2, with 9 bases in between. This CDR3 has 12 residues. Looked up from germline, CDR1 is LNHDA and CDR2 is SQIVND (reference sequence).

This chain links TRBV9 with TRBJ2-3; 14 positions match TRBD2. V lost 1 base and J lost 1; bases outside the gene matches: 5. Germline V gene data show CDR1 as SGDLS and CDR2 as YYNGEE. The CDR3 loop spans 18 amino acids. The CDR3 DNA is TGTGCCAGCAGCGTACTCCCGGGACTAGCGGGGGGCACAGATACGCAGTATTTT. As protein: CASSVLPGLAGGTDTQYF. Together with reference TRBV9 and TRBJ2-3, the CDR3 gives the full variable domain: DSGVTQTPKHLITATGQRVTLRCSPRSGDLSVYWYQQSLDQGLQFLIQYYNGEERAKGNILERFSAQQFPDLHSELNLSSLELGDSALYFCASSVLPGLAGGTDTQYFGPGTRLTVL.

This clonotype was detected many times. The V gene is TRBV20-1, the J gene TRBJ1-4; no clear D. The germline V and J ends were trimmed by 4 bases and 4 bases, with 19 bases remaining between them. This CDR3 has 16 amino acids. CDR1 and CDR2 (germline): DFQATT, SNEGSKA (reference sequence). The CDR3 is CSATPPGSGDNEKLFF. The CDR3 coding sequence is TGCAGTGCTACTCCCCCAGGATCGGGTGATAATGAAAAACTGTTTTTT.

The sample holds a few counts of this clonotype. CDR3 DNA: TGTGCCAGCTCACCAGAACAGGTGAAGCAGCCCCAGCATTTT. Its translation: CASSPEQVKQPQHF. The chain links TRBV18 to TRBJ1-5; D might be TRBD1 (5 bases). This CDR3 comprises 14 residues. V was clipped by 2 bases and J by 7 bases, with 12 bases between them. Germline V gives CDR1 KGHSH, CDR2 LQKENI.